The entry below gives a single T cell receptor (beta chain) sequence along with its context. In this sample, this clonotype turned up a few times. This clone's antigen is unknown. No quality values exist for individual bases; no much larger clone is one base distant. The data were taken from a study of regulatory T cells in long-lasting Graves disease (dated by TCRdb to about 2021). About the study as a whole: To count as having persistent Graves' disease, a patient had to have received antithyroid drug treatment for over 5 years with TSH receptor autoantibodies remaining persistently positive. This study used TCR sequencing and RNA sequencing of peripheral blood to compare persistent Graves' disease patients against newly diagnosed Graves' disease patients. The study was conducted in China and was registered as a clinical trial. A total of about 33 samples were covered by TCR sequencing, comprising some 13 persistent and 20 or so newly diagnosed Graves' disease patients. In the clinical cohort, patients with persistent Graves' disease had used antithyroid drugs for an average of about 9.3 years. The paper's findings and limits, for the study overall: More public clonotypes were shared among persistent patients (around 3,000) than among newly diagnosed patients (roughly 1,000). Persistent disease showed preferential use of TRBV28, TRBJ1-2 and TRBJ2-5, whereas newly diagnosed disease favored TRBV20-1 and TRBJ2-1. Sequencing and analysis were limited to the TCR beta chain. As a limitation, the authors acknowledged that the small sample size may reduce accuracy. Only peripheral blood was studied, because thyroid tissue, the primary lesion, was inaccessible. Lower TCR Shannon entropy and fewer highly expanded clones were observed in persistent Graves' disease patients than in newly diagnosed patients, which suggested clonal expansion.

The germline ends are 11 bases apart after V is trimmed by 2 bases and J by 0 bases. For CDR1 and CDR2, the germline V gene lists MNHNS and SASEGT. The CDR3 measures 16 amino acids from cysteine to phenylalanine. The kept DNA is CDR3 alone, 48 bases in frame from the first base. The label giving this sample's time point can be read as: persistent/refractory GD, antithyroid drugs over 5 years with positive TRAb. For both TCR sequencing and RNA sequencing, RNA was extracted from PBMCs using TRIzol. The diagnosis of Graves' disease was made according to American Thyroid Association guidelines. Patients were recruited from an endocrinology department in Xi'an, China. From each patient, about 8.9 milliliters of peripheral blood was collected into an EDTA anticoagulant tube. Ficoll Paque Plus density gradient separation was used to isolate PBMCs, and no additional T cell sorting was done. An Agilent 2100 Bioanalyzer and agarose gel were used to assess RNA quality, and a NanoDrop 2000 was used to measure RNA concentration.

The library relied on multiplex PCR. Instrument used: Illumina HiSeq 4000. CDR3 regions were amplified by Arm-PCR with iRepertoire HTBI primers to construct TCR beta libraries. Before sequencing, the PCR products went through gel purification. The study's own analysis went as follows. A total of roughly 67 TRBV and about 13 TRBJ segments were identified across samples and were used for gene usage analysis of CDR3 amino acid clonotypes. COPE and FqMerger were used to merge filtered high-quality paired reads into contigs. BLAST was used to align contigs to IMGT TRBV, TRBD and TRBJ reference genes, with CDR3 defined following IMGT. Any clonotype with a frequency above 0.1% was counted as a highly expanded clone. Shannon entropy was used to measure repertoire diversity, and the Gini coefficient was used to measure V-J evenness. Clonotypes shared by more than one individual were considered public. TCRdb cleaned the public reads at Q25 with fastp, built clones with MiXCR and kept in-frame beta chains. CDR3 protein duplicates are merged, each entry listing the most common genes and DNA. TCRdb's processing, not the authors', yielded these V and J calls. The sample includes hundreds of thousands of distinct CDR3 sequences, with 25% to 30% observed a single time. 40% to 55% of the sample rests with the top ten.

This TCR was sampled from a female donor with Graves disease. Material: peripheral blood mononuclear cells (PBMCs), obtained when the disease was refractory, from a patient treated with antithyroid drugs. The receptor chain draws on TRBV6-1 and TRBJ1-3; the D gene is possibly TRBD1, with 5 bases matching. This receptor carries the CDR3 CASSERGLHSGNTIYF. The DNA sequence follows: TGTGCCAGCAGTGAACGGGGACTACACTCTGGAAACACCATATATTTT.